The rows below give T cell receptor beta chains drawn from one sample of a study of T cells after yellow fever vaccination. MiXCR, applied by TCRdb to the 5' RACE reads, yields one record per CDR3 protein. The profile covers around 250,000 distinct CDR3 sequences, with 6.9% appearing a single time and roughly 0.9% taken by the ten largest. The source was CD4+ T cells sorted from PBMCs, collected 15 days after the yellow fever booster vaccination. The receptors originated from a man aged 25 to 40 who received the YFV17D yellow fever vaccine. Both conserved end residues are part of each CDR3. The order of the fields is J gene, V gene, D gene, CDR3 protein. The D gene is left open where the match is weak.

TRBJ2-7	TRBV5-1	TRBD1	CASSLPGQGYEQYF
TRBJ2-7	TRBV5-5	TRBD1	CASSRDRGNTYEQYF
TRBJ2-6	TRBV9	TRBD1	CASSPRTGLGANVLTF
TRBJ2-1	TRBV11-1	TRBD2	CASSYPGLAEISSYNEQFF
TRBJ2-5	TRBV14	.	CASSLPPGLSLDPGQYF
TRBJ2-1	TRBV11-3	TRBD2	CASSLEGGRLGNEQFF
TRBJ2-5	TRBV7-2	.	CASSLVAAAQQETQYF
TRBJ2-5	TRBV4-3	.	CASSQEIGSAETQYF
TRBJ1-4	TRBV7-9	TRBD1	CASSRRQGSEKLFF
TRBJ2-7	TRBV5-4	TRBD2	CASSRTSGRAGYEQYF
TRBJ2-1	TRBV6-5	.	CASSSAGTHEQFF
TRBJ2-1	TRBV3-1	TRBD2	CASSQVKLAGYNEQFF